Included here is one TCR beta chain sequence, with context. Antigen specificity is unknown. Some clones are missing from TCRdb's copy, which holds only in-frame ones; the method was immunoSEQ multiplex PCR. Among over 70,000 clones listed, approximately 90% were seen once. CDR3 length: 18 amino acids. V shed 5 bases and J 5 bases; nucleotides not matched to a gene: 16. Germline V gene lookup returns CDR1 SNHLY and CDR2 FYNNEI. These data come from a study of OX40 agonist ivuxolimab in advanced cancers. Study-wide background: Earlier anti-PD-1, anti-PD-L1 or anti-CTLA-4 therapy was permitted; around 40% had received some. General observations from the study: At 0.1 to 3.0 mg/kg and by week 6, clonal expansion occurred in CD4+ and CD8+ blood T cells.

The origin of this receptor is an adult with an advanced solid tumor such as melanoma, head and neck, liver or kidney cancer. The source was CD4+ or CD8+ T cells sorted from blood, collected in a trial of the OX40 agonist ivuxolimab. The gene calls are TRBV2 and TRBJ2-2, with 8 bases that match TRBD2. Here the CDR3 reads CASSHPGEVLAVTGELFF. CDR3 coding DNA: TGTGCCAGCAGTCACCCTGGAGAGGTACTAGCGGTTACCGGGGAGCTGTTTTTT.